This TCR beta chain derives from a study of yellow fever vaccine responses in identical twins (dated by TCRdb to between 2017 and 2018). Regarding the study in general: In the study, vaccine-responding T cell clones were precisely tracked in identical twins.

Trimming takes 0 bases off V and 6 bases off J; junction bases not matched to a gene: 2. Looking up the germline V gene (reference sequence) yields CDR1 WNHNN and CDR2 SYGVQD. The CDR3 runs 16 amino acids, cysteine and phenylalanine included. Just the 48-base CDR3 DNA is kept, in frame starting at base 1. The full study reports these points: The T cell response to vaccination in identical twins was reported by the authors to appear partly convergent and partly personalized.

Libraries were constructed by RT-PCR. The run used an Illumina HiSeq 2500. TCRdb took the public reads, trimmed them with fastp at Q25, ran MiXCR for clone calling and kept in-frame beta chains. Rows with one shared CDR3 protein collapse into an entry with the most common genes and DNA. Counted in this sample were 2,000 or so distinct CDR3 sequences; around 86% of them appeared once. Approximately 5% of the sample rests with the top ten. Comments on this clonotype: Its specific antigen is unknown. It has no much larger one-base neighbor in the sample; base qualities were not kept.

This clonotype originated in a young woman who received the yellow fever vaccine. Donor details come from another sample of the same person, matched by shared clones. This sample comprised T cells from blood (PBMCs), unsorted or a sorted subset (not recorded which), obtained before or after yellow fever vaccination (not recorded which). The rearrangement combines TRBV10-1 with TRBJ2-1, with 13 bases in between that match TRBD2. The CDR3 sequence is CASSESWTSGSNEQFF. The DNA reads as follows: TGCGCCAGCAGTGAGTCTTGGACTAGCGGGAGCAATGAGCAGTTCTTC.